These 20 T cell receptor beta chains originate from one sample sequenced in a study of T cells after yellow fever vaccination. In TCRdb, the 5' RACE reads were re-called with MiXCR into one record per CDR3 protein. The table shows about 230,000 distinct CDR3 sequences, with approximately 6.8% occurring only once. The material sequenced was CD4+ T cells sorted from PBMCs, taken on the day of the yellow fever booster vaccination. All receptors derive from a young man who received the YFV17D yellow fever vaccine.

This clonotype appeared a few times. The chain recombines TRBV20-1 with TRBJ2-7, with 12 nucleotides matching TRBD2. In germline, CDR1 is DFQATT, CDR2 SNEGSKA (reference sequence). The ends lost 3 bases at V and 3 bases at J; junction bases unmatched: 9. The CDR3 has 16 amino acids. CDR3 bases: TGCAGTGCTAGGCTGGTGCCGGGACTAGCGGGCTACGAGCAGTACTTC. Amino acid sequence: CSARLVPGLAGYEQYF.

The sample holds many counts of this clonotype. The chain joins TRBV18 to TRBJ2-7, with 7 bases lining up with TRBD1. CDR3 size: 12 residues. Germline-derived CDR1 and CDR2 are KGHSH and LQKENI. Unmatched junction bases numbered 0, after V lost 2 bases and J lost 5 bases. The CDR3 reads CASSPTGDEQYF. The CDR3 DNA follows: TGTGCCAGCTCACCAACAGGGGACGAGCAGTACTTC.

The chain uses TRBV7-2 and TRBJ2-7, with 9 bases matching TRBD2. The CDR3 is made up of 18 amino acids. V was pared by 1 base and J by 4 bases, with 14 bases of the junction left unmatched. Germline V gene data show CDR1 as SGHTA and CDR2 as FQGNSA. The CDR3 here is CASSLGPASGLAGYEQYF. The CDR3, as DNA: TGTGCCAGCAGCTTAGGGCCGGCTTCTGGGCTAGCGGGGTACGAGCAGTACTTC.

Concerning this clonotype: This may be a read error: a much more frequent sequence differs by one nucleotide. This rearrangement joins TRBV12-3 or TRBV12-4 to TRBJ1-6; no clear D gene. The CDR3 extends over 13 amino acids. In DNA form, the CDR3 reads TGTGCCAGCACCCAGCAGTATAAGTCACCCCTCCACTTT. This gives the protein CASTQQYKSPLHF.

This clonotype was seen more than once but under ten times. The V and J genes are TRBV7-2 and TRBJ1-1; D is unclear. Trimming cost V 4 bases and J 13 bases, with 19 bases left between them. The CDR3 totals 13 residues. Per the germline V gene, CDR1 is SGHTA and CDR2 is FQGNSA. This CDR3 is CASSYGSAGLVFF. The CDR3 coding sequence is TGTGCCAGCAGCTACGGGAGTGCGGGCTTGGTTTTCTTT.

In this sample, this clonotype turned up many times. CDR3 sequence reads: CARVDSSCYNEQFF. In nucleotides, the CDR3 is TGTGCCAGAGTAGACAGCAGCTGCTACAATGAGCAGTTCTTC. The chain uses TRBV27 and TRBJ2-1, with a weak D call TRBD1 (5 bases). The CDR3 extends over 14 amino acids. CDR1 and CDR2 (germline): MNHEY, SMNVEV (reference sequence). Deletions cut 9 bases from V and 3 bases from J, with 15 bases between.

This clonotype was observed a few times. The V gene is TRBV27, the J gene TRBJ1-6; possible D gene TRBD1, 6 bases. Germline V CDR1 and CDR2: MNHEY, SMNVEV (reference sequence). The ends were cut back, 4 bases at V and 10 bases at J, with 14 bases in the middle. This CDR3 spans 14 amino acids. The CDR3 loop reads CASSWDIKYSPLHF. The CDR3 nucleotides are TGTGCCAGCAGTTGGGACATAAAGTACTCACCCCTCCACTTT.

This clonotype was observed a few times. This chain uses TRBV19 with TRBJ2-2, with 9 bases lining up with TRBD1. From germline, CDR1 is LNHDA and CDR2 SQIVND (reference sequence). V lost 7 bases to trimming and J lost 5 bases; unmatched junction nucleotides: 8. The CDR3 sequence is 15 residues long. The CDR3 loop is CASTLLDRGTGELFF. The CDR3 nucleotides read TGTGCCAGTACCCTACTCGACAGGGGGACCGGGGAGCTGTTTTTT. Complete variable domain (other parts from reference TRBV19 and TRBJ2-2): DGGITQSPKYLFRKEGQNVTLSCEQNLNHDAMYWYRQDPGQGLRLIYYSQIVNDFQKGDIAEGYSVSREKKESFPLTVTSAQKNPTAFYLCASTLLDRGTGELFFGEGSRLTVL.

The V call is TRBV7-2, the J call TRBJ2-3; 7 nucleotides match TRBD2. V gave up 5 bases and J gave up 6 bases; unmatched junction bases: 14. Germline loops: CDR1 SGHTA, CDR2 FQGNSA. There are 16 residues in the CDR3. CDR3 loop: CASSPRRLAGADTQYF. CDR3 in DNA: TGTGCCAGCAGCCCACGTAGACTGGCGGGAGCCGATACGCAGTATTTT.

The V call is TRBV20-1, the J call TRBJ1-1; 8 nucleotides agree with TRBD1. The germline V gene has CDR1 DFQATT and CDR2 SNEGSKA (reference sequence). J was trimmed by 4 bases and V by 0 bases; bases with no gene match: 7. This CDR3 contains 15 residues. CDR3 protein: CSARDQGARGTEAFF. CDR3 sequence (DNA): TGCAGTGCTAGAGATCAGGGGGCGCGGGGCACTGAAGCTTTCTTT.

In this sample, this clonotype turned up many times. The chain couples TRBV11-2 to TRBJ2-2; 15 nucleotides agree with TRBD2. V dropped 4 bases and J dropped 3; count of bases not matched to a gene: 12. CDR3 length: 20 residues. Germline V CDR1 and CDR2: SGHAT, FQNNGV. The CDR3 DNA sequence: TGTGCCAGCAGCTGGCGAAGGACTAGCGGGAGGGACCCTCACACCGGGGAGCTGTTTTTT. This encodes CASSWRRTSGRDPHTGELFF.

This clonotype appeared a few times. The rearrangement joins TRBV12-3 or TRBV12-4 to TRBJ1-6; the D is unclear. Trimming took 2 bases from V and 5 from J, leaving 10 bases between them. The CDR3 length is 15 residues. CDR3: CASSLRSPDNSPLHF. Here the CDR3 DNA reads TGTGCCAGCAGTTTACGATCCCCCGATAATTCACCCCTCCACTTT.

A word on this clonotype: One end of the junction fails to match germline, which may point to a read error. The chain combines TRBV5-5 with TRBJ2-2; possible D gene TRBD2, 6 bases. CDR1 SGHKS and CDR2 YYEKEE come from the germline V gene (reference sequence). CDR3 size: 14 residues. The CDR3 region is CASSPGQGCGVLFF. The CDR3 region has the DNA TGTGCCAGCAGCCCTGGGCAGGGCTGCGGGGTGCTGTTTTTT.

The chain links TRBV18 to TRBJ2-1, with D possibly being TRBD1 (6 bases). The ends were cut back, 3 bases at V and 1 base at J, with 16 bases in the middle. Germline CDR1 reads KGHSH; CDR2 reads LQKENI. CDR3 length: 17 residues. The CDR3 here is CASSPLRGQGSYNEQFF. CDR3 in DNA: TGTGCCAGCTCACCCCTCAGAGGGCAGGGGTCCTACAATGAGCAGTTCTTC.

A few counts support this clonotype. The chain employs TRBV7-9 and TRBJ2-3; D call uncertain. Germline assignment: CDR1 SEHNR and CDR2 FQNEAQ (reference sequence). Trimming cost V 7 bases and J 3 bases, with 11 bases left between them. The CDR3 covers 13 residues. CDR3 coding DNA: TGTGCCAGCATCACTTTAAGTACAGATACGCAGTATTTT. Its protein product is CASITLSTDTQYF. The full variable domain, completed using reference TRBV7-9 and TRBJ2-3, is DTGVSQNPRHKITKRGQNVTFRCDPISEHNRLYWYRQTLGQGPEFLTYFQNEAQLEKSRLLSDRFSAERPKGSFSTLEIQRTEQGDSAMYLCASITLSTDTQYFGPGTRLTVL.

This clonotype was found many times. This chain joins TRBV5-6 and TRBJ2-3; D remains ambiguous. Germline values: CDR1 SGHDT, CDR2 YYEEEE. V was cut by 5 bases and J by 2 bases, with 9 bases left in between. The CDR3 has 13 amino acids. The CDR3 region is CASSLIYTDTQYF. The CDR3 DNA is TGTGCCAGCAGTCTGATATACACAGATACGCAGTATTTT.

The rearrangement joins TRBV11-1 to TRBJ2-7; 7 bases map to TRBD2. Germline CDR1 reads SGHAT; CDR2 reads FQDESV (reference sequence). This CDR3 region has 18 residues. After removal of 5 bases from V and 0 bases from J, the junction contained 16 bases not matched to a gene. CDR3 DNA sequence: TGTGCCAGCAGCAGGGCCTCAGTCCTGGGCGGGAGCTCCTACGAGCAGTACTTC. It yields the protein CASSRASVLGGSSYEQYF. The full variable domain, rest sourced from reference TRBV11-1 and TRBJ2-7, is EAEVAQSPRYKITEKSQAVAFWCDPISGHATLYWYRQILGQGPELLVQFQDESVVDDSQLPKDRFSAERLKGVDSTLKIQPAELGDSAMYLCASSRASVLGGSSYEQYFGPGTRLTVT.

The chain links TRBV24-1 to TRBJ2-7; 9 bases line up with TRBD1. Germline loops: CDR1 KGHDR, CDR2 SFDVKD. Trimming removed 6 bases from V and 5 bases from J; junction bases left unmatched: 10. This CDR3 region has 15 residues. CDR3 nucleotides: TGTGCCACCAGTTCAACCGGGACAGGGCTACACGAGCAGTACTTC. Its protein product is CATSSTGTGLHEQYF.

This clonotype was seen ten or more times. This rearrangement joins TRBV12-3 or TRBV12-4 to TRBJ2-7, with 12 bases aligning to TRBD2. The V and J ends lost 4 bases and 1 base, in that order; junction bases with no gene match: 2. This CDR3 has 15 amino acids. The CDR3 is CASSSLAGGSYEQYF. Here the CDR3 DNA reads TGTGCCAGCAGTTCACTAGCGGGAGGATCCTACGAGCAGTACTTC.

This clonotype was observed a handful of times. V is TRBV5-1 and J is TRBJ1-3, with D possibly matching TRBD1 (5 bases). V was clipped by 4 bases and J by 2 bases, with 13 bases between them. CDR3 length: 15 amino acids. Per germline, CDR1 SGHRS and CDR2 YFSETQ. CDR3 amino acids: CASSRGTYAGNTIYF. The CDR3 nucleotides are TGCGCCAGCAGCCGAGGGACTTACGCTGGAAACACCATATATTTT.